Given below is one T cell receptor beta chain in context. Its antigen is not known. The CDR3 is 17 residues long. Trimming cost V 6 bases and J 1 base, with 20 bases left between them. Germline V CDR1 and CDR2: WNHNN, SYGVQD (reference sequence). The repertoire was sequenced with immunoSEQ multiplex PCR; TCRdb's copy has only in-frame clones and lacks some. The data contain 50,000 to 75,000 clones, 82% of them singletons. Single viable CD3+CD4+CD8-CD45RO+ cells were sorted as the memory CD4+ T cells. These data originate in a study of memory CD4+ T cells and cytomegalovirus serostatus. Study-level background: Of the healthy Belgian adults, fewer than 10 were CMV seropositive and around 22 seronegative. Regarding the study as a whole: The CMV-associated TCR signature appears largely within the CD4+ memory repertoire. Of under 200 reported CMV TCRbeta sequences, 65 to 85 were found in memory CD4+ repertoires.

J is TRBJ2-3 and V is TRBV10-1, with D possibly being TRBD2 (5 bases). Source material: memory CD4+ T cells from blood. The sequence was obtained from an adult in good health and CMV-seronegative. CDR3 sequence reads: CASSRLYTVGGTDTQYF. DNA for the CDR3: TGCGCCAGCAGCCGCCTCTATACAGTGGGAGGCACAGATACGCAGTATTTT.